These 8 T cell receptor beta chains came from one sample sequenced in a study of OX40 agonist ivuxolimab in advanced cancers. Produced via immunoSEQ multiplex PCR; TCRdb's table is partial and in-frame only. This repertoire shows about 47,000 clones, 86% found once; its top ten account for about 35%. The specimen comprised CD4+ or CD8+ T cells sorted from blood, sampled in a trial of the OX40 agonist ivuxolimab. The receptors shown here come from an adult with an advanced solid tumor such as melanoma, head and neck, liver or kidney cancer.

J is TRBJ1-4 and V is TRBV4-1; D not resolved. The V end was cut by 0 bases, the J end by 10 bases, with 15 bases between. This CDR3 has 15 residues. Looked up from germline, CDR1 is MGHRA and CDR2 is YSYEKL. CDR3 residues: CASSQEFEPVGKLFF. Written as DNA, the CDR3 is TGCGCCAGCAGCCAAGAGTTTGAACCTGTGGGAAAACTGTTTTTT.

The chain uses TRBV5-1 and TRBJ2-5; D gene unclear. V was shortened by 1 base and J by 5 bases, with 9 bases between the two germline ends. Per germline, CDR1 SGHRS and CDR2 YFSETQ. CDR3 length equals 13 residues. CDR3 sequence reads: CASSLIPRETQYF. The CDR3 DNA is TGCGCCAGCAGCTTGATTCCGAGGGAGACCCAGTACTTC.

The rearrangement joins TRBV19 to TRBJ1-5; D uncertain. The CDR3 has 14 amino acids. V lost 3 bases to trimming and J lost 4 bases, with 10 bases between them. From germline, CDR1 is LNHDA and CDR2 SQIVND (reference sequence). This chain's CDR3 is CASSMSGGNQPQHF. The CDR3 region has the DNA TGTGCCAGTAGTATGTCGGGCGGGAATCAGCCCCAGCATTTT.

In this sample, this clone turned up a few times. The CDR3 sequence: CASTPRFSNQPQHF. The DNA for the CDR3 is TGTGCCAGCACTCCGAGGTTCAGCAATCAGCCCCAGCATTTT. The chain combines TRBV2 with TRBJ1-5; no firm D call. The ends were cut back, 7 bases at V and 1 base at J, with 11 bases in the middle. CDR3 length: 14 amino acids. Germline V gives CDR1 SNHLY, CDR2 FYNNEI.

This rearrangement joins TRBV19 to TRBJ2-1; D might be TRBD1 or TRBD2, each matching 6 bases. Trimming removed 5 bases at V and 1 base at J, with 9 bases between. This CDR3 comprises 14 residues. CDR1 and CDR2 (germline): LNHDA, SQIVND (reference sequence). The CDR3 region has the DNA TGTGCCAGTAGTCGGGGGCCTTCCTACAATGAGCAGTTCTTC. Protein sequence: CASSRGPSYNEQFF.

V and J are TRBV5-1 and TRBJ2-2; a possible D gene is TRBD1 (5 bases). The CDR3 has 15 residues. V was trimmed by 0 bases and J by 4 bases, leaving 10 bases between them. Germline V CDR1 and CDR2: SGHRS, YFSETQ. CDR3 coding DNA: TGCGCCAGCAGCTTGGAGGGGTTTGGCACCGGGGAGCTGTTTTTT. It encodes CASSLEGFGTGELFF.

This clone was counted ten times or more. The rearrangement joins TRBV30 to TRBJ1-5; 7 bases match TRBD1. This CDR3 has 13 amino acids. In germline, CDR1 is GTSNPN, CDR2 SVGIG (reference sequence). V lost 1 base to trimming and J lost 6 bases; unmatched junction nucleotides: 3. This CDR3 is CAWSGQGPQPQHF. The CDR3 DNA follows: TGTGCCTGGAGTGGACAGGGCCCTCAGCCCCAGCATTTT.

The J gene is TRBJ2-5, the V gene TRBV21-1; whether TRBD2, the table's D call, matches the DNA was not checked. TRBV21-1 is tagged as a pseudogene. CDR3 length: 14 residues. In DNA form, the CDR3 reads TGTGCCAGCAGCAAACGACGGGATCAAGAGACCCAGTACTTC. It specifies CASSKRRDQETQYF.